This T cell receptor beta chain derives from a study of T cells in Graves' hyperthyroidism and ophthalmopathy. Template material for amplifying TCR beta CDR3 regions consisted of RNA transcripts. RT-PCR in the first round (using the HTBI primer set) targeted the TCR CDR3. Via MiXCR, TCRdb re-called the multiplex PCR reads, giving one row per CDR3 protein. The table has roughly 750,000 distinct CDR3 sequences, 16% seen once. Germline V gives CDR1 MNHNS, CDR2 SASEGT. The CDR3 extends over 15 amino acids. The J segment lost 4 bases and the V segment lost 3 bases, leaving 3 bases of the junction unmatched.

The sequence was collected from a young man with Graves' hyperthyroidism. Sequenced material: blood. The J gene is TRBJ2-1, the V gene TRBV6-1; 10 positions match TRBD2. The CDR3 region has the DNA TGTGCCAGCAGTGACGGACTAGCGGCGTACAATGAGCAGTTCTTC. Encoded protein: CASSDGLAAYNEQFF.